These 14 T cell receptor beta chains were all obtained from the same sample, sequenced in a study of graft-versus-host responses after intestinal transplantation. Method: immunoSEQ multiplex PCR; TCRdb's copy keeps in-frame clones and lacks some. The top ten clones hold around 0.44% of a sample with some 90,000 clones, 85% to 95% of them seen once. The antigens for these receptors are not known. Here the sequenced sample was unstimulated CD8+ T cells sorted from spleen or lymph node cells, taken before transplant. These receptor sequences come from a human donor who was the organ donor for an intestinal transplant.

The V and J genes are TRBV9 and TRBJ2-7; tentatively, D is TRBD1 (6 bases). The CDR3 covers 15 residues. V lost 0 bases and J 1 base, leaving 11 bases between the germline ends. The germline gives CDR1 SGDLS, CDR2 YYNGEE. The CDR3 is CASSVGAGASYEQYF. The CDR3 coding sequence is TGTGCCAGCAGCGTAGGGGCAGGGGCATCCTACGAGCAGTACTTC.

The chain employs TRBV9 and TRBJ1-5; TRBD1 might be the D (5 bases). The germline gives CDR1 SGDLS, CDR2 YYNGEE. The CDR3 runs to 14 residues. With 2 bases removed from V and 4 bases from J, the gap between germline ends came to 10 bases. The CDR3 DNA sequence: TGTGCCAGCAGCGTGGGGGGGTTTAATCAGCCCCAGCATTTT. Its translation: CASSVGGFNQPQHF.

A note on this clone: At one of its ends the junction is not consistent with the germline gene, which may arise from a read error. The rearrangement uses TRBV7-3 and TRBJ2-3; weak D call: TRBD1 (5 bases). The CDR3 contains 11 residues. Germline V lookup: CDR1 SGHTA, CDR2 FQGTGA. DNA of the CDR3: TGTGCCAGCAGCTCAGACAGCACCAAGAATTTT. Translation gives CASSSDSTKNF.

The genes are TRBV28 and TRBJ2-7, with 8 bases aligning to TRBD1. V was clipped by 3 bases and J by 2 bases; unmatched bases: 6. Germline-derived CDR1 and CDR2 are MDHEN and SYDVKM. The CDR3 is 15 residues long. CDR3 DNA: TGTGCCAGCAGTTTTGGACAGGGTTTTCCCTACGAGCAGTACTTC. It is translated as CASSFGQGFPYEQYF.

The chain has TRBV9 and TRBJ1-2; 10 bases match TRBD1. The CDR3 contains 15 residues. The germline V gene encodes CDR1 SGDLS and CDR2 YYNGEE. J was trimmed by 4 bases and V by 5 bases; bases with no gene match: 8. CDR3 protein: CASSETGGGIYGYTF. The CDR3 bases are TGTGCCAGCAGTGAGACAGGGGGCGGAATCTATGGCTACACCTTC.

The V gene is TRBV13, the J gene TRBJ1-2, with D perhaps TRBD1 (6 bases). Deletions cut 5 bases from V and 5 bases from J, with 15 bases between. CDR1 is PRHDT and CDR2 is FYEKMQ in the germline V gene (reference sequence). The CDR3 has 14 amino acids. Here the CDR3 reads CASSPIGQGYGYTF. As DNA, the CDR3 is TGTGCCAGCAGCCCTATAGGGCAGGGGTATGGCTACACCTTC.

This chain joins TRBV18 and TRBJ2-3, with TRBD1 matching 8 bases. Trimming removed 3 bases from V and 0 bases from J; junction bases left unmatched: 2. The CDR3 spans 15 residues. CDR1 is KGHSH, CDR2 LQKENI, per germline. The CDR3 region is CASSPDRASTDTQYF. CDR3 DNA sequence: TGTGCCAGCTCACCGGACAGGGCCAGCACAGATACGCAGTATTTT.

The J gene is TRBJ2-3, the V gene TRBV6-1; D is ambiguous. Trimming removed 5 bases at V and 7 bases at J, with 7 bases between. This CDR3 contains 11 residues. Germline CDR1 is MNHNS and CDR2 is SASEGT. The CDR3: CASSSFYTQYF. CDR3 DNA: TGTGCCAGCAGTTCTTTTTATACGCAGTATTTT.

The rearrangement links TRBV25-1 to TRBJ1-1, with a weak D call TRBD1 (6 bases). Trimming removed 3 bases at V and 3 bases at J, with 11 bases between. The CDR3 length is 14 residues. Germline CDR1 MGHDK, CDR2 SYGVNS. CDR3 coding DNA: TGTGCCAGCAGTGACCCCGGACAGTACACTGAAGCTTTCTTT. Its translation: CASSDPGQYTEAFF.

The J gene is TRBJ2-7, the V gene TRBV6-1; the D is unclear. Trimming pared 0 bases from V and 3 bases from J, leaving 6 bases between. The germline V gene has CDR1 MNHNS and CDR2 SASEGT. The CDR3 extends over 13 amino acids. CDR3 nucleotides: TGTGCCAGCAGTGAAGCGCAGGACTACGAGCAGTACTTC. As protein: CASSEAQDYEQYF.

The chain employs TRBV4-2 and TRBJ1-6, with D possibly matching TRBD1 (5 bases). Germline assignment: CDR1 LGHNA and CDR2 YNFKEQ. The CDR3 loop spans 19 amino acids. Trimming removed 1 base at V and 6 bases at J, with 22 bases between. The CDR3 loop is CASSQGLYHGGRANSPLHF. CDR3 nucleotide sequence: TGTGCCAGCAGCCAAGGCCTTTACCACGGTGGCAGGGCTAATTCACCCCTCCACTTT.

The chain has TRBV29-1 and TRBJ2-1; possible D gene TRBD2, 6 bases. This CDR3 contains 15 residues. V lost 0 bases to trimming and J lost 7 bases, with 16 bases between them. CDR1 and CDR2 (germline): SQVTM, ANQGSEA. CDR3 residues: CSVEDGGAPTNEQFF. CDR3 DNA: TGCAGCGTTGAAGATGGCGGGGCACCCACGAATGAGCAGTTCTTC.

The gene calls are TRBV29-1 and TRBJ1-1; the D gene is possibly TRBD1 (5 bases). V was shortened by 7 bases and J by 6 bases, with 12 bases between the two germline ends. Germline CDR1 and CDR2: SQVTM and ANQGSEA. The CDR3 spans 11 residues. The CDR3 loop is CSAIRGAEAFF. CDR3 coding DNA: TGCAGCGCTATCCGGGGGGCTGAAGCTTTCTTT. The complete variable domain, with remaining parts taken from reference TRBV29-1 and TRBJ1-1, reads SAVISQKPSRDICQRGTSLTIQCQVDSQVTMMFWYRQQPGQSLTLIATANQGSEATYESGFVIDKFPISRPNLTFSTLTVSNMSPEDSSIYLCSAIRGAEAFFGQGTRLTVV.

The chain joins TRBV19 to TRBJ2-7; D might be TRBD2 (6 bases). The germline V and J ends were trimmed by 3 bases and 4 bases, with 10 bases remaining between them. The CDR3 length is 13 residues. Germline lookup yields CDR1 LNHDA and CDR2 SQIVND (reference sequence). CDR3 loop: CASSMGGPYEQYF. CDR3 sequence (DNA): TGTGCCAGTAGTATGGGAGGACCTTACGAGCAGTACTTC.